This T cell receptor (beta chain) is from a study of radiation and T cells in renal cell carcinoma. About the study: Nephrectomy followed 15 Gy stereotactic body radiation by 4 weeks. Regarding the study as a whole: Top tumor clonotypes rose in blood 2 weeks post-radiation, then contracted.

Turning to this clone: Antigen specificity is unknown.

The CDR3 is 18 amino acids. After removal of 1 base from V and 3 bases from J, the junction contained 12 bases not matched to a gene. CDR1 and CDR2 from the germline V gene are MGHRA and YSYEKL. Measured with immunoSEQ multiplex PCR; TCRdb has only the in-frame clones, and not every one. The table has some 150,000 clones, over 65% seen once. Time point described: baseline pretreatment blood. Described treatment: 15 Gy SBRT to primary tumor, nephrectomy 4 weeks later. The V call is TRBV4-1, the J call TRBJ2-7, with 10 bases aligning to TRBD2. This TCR derives from a woman aged 50 to 65 with renal cell carcinoma. Specimen: blood, collected from a patient whose treatment included radiotherapy and nephrectomy. The CDR3 is CASSQVGSKLAGNYEQYF. CDR3 nucleotides: TGCGCCAGCAGCCAAGTTGGGTCGAAACTAGCGGGGAACTACGAGCAGTACTTC.